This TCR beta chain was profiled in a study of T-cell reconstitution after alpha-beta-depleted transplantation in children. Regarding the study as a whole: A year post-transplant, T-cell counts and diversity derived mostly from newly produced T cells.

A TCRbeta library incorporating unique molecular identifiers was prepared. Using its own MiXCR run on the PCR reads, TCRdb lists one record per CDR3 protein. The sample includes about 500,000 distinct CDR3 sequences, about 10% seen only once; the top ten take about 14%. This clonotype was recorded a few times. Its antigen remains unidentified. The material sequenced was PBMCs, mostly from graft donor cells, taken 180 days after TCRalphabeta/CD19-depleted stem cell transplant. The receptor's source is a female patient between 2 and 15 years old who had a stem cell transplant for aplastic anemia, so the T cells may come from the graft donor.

CDR3 in amino acids: CSAILGGPYGYTF. DNA of the CDR3: TGCAGTGCGATCCTCGGCGGCCCCTATGGCTACACCTTC. This chain links TRBV20-1 with TRBJ1-2; D remains ambiguous. The CDR3 covers 13 residues. The germline gives CDR1 DFQATT, CDR2 SNEGSKA (reference sequence). Deletions cut 6 bases from V and 4 bases from J, with 15 bases between.